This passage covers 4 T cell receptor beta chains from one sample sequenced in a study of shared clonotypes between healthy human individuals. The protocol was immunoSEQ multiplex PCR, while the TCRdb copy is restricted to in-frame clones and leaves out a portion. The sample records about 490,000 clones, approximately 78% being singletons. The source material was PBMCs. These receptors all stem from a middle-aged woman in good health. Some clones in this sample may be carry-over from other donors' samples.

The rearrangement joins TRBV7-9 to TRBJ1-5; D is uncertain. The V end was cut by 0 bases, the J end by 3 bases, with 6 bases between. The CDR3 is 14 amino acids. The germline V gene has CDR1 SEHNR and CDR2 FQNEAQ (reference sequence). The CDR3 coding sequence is TGTGCCAGCAGCTTAGCAGGAACCAATCAGCCCCAGCATTTT. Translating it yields CASSLAGTNQPQHF. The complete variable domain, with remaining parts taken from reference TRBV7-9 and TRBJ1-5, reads DTGVSQNPRHKITKRGQNVTFRCDPISEHNRLYWYRQTLGQGPEFLTYFQNEAQLEKSRLLSDRFSAERPKGSFSTLEIQRTEQGDSAMYLCASSLAGTNQPQHFGDGTRLSIL.

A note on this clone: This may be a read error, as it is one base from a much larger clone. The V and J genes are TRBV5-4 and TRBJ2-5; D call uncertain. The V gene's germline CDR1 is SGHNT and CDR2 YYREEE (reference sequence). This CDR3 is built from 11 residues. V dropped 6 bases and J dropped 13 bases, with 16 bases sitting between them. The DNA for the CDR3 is TGTGCCAGCAACCCGTACGCGTCTTGGTACTTC. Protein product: CASNPYASWYF. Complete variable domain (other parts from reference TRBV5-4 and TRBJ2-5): ETGVTQSPTHLIKTRGQQVTLRCSSQSGHNTVSWYQQALGQGPQFIFQYYREEENGRGNFPPRFSGLQFPNYSSELNVNALELDDSALYLCASNPYASWYFGPGTRLLVL.

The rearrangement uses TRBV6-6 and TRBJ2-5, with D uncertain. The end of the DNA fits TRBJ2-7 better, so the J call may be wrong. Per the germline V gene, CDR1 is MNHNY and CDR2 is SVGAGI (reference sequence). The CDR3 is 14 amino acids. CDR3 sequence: CASSYSVGPYEQYF. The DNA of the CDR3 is TGTGCCAGCAGTTACTCAGTAGGCCCCTACGAGCAGTACTTC.

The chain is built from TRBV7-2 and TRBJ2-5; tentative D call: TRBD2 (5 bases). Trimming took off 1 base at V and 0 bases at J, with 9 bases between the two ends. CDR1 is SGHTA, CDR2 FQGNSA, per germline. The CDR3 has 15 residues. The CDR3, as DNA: TGTGCCAGCAGCTTAGTCTCGGGGTACCAAGAGACCCAGTACTTC. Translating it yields CASSLVSGYQETQYF.